This T cell receptor (beta chain) stems from a study of cytomegalovirus exposure and HLA in healthy donors. The donors gave bone marrow, and they were healthy. Germline loops: CDR1 SGHAT, CDR2 FQNNGV. V was cut by 4 bases and J by 0 bases, with 7 bases left in between. This CDR3 contains 14 residues. Study results and limitations: A likely sequencing artifact accounted for one observed cluster of highly shared sequence variants. In vitro confirmation showed a few CMV-associated chains to be CMV antigen specific.

Primers for the PCR totalled 60 Vbeta and 13 Jbeta. Libraries were prepared by immunoSEQ multiplex PCR; TCRdb keeps only in-frame clonotypes and omits some of them. The table includes approximately 210,000 clones, roughly 77% detected once. This clone came up once. Its target is unknown. Other DNA sequences of this sample code for an identical CDR3. The receptor's source is a woman between 45 and 65 years old in good health and CMV-seronegative. The chain uses TRBV11-2 and TRBJ2-4, with no clear D. Sequencing was done on a sample of PBMCs. CDR3 bases: TGTGCCAGCAGCTCCAGGTTAGCCAAAAACATTCAGTACTTC. As protein: CASSSRLAKNIQYF.